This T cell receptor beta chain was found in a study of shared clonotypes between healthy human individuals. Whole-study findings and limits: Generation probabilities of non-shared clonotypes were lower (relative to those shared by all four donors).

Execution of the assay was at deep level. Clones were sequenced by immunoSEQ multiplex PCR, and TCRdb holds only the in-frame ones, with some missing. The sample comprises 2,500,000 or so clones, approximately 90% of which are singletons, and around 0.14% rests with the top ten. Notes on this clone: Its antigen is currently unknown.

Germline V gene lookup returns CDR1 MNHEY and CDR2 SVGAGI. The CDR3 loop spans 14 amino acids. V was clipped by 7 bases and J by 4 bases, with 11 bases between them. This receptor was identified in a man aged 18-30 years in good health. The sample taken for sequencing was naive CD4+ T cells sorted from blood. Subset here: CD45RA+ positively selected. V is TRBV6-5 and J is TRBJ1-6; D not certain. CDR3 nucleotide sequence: TGTGCCAGCATGAAAGGGAGGTATAATTCACCCCTCCACTTT. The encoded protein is CASMKGRYNSPLHF.